This TCR beta chain derives from a study of blood T cells in healthy people across ages. With respect to this clonotype: Its antigen is unknown.

General observations from the study: CMV infection status of these donors was not known. Roughly linear declines in TCR beta diversity per million T cells occurred with age.

The ends lost 2 bases at V and 2 bases at J; junction bases unmatched: 5. The CDR3 has 17 amino acids. Through a sample-barcoded 5' primer and a J-beta primer mix, a second PCR was run for roughly 7 to 11 cycles. Via MiXCR, TCRdb re-called the 5' RACE reads, giving one row per CDR3 protein. The data contain approximately 780,000 distinct CDR3 sequences, under 30% of them singletons. Another study also made use of these data, one on T cells of mothers and their children. That publication notes: Each 15 ul cDNA reaction used approximately 1.5 ug RNA; all RNA was used. TCR recombination output is shaped by thymic selection similarly in related and unrelated pairs.

Specimen: blood. The source of this sequence is a boy younger than 18 in good health. V usage is TRBV12-3 or TRBV12-4 and J usage is TRBJ2-3, with TRBD2 matching 12 bases. The CDR3: CASSLRLAGAPTDTQYF. CDR3 DNA: TGTGCCAGCAGTTTAAGACTAGCGGGAGCCCCCACAGATACGCAGTATTTT.